Below are 20 T cell receptor beta chains sequenced from a single sample in a study of shared clonotypes between healthy human individuals. Some clones are missing from TCRdb's copy, which holds only in-frame ones; the method was immunoSEQ multiplex PCR. The sample records some 2.4 million clones, roughly 93% being singletons. Sequences were obtained from naive CD4+ T cells from PBMCs. Subset indicated: CD45RA+ positively selected. The receptors here all came from a man between 18 and 29 years old in good health. Some clones in this sample may be carry-over from other donors' samples.

The CDR3 loop is CASSLGQARVEQYF. CDR3 nucleotides: TGCGCCAGCAGCTTGGGGCAGGCCCGTGTGGAGCAGTACTTC. The chain joins TRBV5-1 to TRBJ2-7, with D hard to call. In germline, CDR1 is SGHRS, CDR2 YFSETQ. V dropped 0 bases and J dropped 7 bases, with 14 bases sitting between them. This CDR3 contains 14 residues.

The rearrangement links TRBV28 to TRBJ1-1; the D is unclear. This CDR3 is 14 amino acids long. Trimming stripped 6 bases from V and 5 bases from J, with 16 bases between. CDR1 is MDHEN, CDR2 SYDVKM, per germline. CDR3 sequence reads: CASSERAGRTEAFF. The DNA for the CDR3 is TGTGCCAGCAGCGAGAGGGCGGGTAGGACTGAAGCTTTCTTT.

The chain employs TRBV28 and TRBJ2-7, with 9 bases that match TRBD1. Germline V CDR1 and CDR2: MDHEN, SYDVKM. CDR3 length: 16 residues. J lost 3 bases, V lost 6 bases, and 12 bases had no gene match. The CDR3 DNA follows: TGTGCCAGCAGCCCCCCATCCCGACAGGGGGGCTACGAGCAGTACTTC. It translates to CASSPPSRQGGYEQYF.

The V and J genes are TRBV6-5 and TRBJ2-2; the D call may be TRBD1 or TRBD2 (5 bases each). The V gene lost 5 bases and the J gene lost 3 bases, with 10 bases spanning the gap. This CDR3 spans 14 amino acids. The V gene's germline CDR1 is MNHEY and CDR2 SVGAGI. The CDR3 here is CASSPGTDTGELFF. In nucleotides, the CDR3 is TGTGCCAGCAGTCCCGGGACCGACACCGGGGAGCTGTTTTTT.

This chain connects TRBV28 to TRBJ1-4, with a possible D match to TRBD1 (6 bases). Trimming left V 2 bases short and J 8 bases short, with 12 bases between. This CDR3 is 14 amino acids long. In germline, CDR1 is MDHEN, CDR2 SYDVKM. CDR3 in amino acids: CASSLARGAEKLFF. For the CDR3, the DNA is TGTGCCAGCAGTTTAGCCAGGGGCGCCGAAAAACTGTTTTTT.

CDR3 protein: CASSLLAGVGEQYF. CDR3 sequence (DNA): TGTGCCAGCAGTTTGTTGGCGGGAGTCGGCGAGCAGTACTTC. The chain uses TRBV27 and TRBJ2-7; TRBD2 matches 7 bases. V shed 3 bases, J shed 6 bases, and the junction held 8 bases outside the gene matches. CDR1 is MNHEY and CDR2 is SMNVEV in the germline V gene (reference sequence). CDR3 length equals 14 residues.

On this clone itself: The sample carries other DNA sequences with the same CDR3. The rearrangement uses TRBV11-3 and TRBJ2-7, with 7 bases lining up with TRBD1. CDR3 size: 13 residues. Losses at the gene ends were 5 bases for V and 2 bases for J; bases not matched to a gene: 3. In germline, CDR1 is SGHNT, CDR2 YENEEA. DNA for the CDR3: TGTGCCAGCAGCCCCGGGACAGCCTACGAGCAGTACTTC. Amino acid sequence: CASSPGTAYEQYF.

V is TRBV5-4 and J is TRBJ2-2, with TRBD2 as a possible D gene (7 bases). Deletions cut 4 bases from V and 6 bases from J, with 19 bases between. Germline assignment: CDR1 SGHNT and CDR2 YYREEE (reference sequence). The CDR3 is 16 amino acids. CDR3 in DNA: TGTGCCAGCAGCCTCCGGGGAGGGGGTTCAGCCGGGGAGCTGTTTTTT. It translates to CASSLRGGGSAGELFF.

This rearrangement joins TRBV7-8 to TRBJ2-2, with D tentatively TRBD2 (7 bases). CDR3 size: 16 residues. Germline V gene data show CDR1 as SGHVS and CDR2 as FQNEAQ. Trimming cost V 2 bases and J 2 bases, with 12 bases left between them. CDR3 nucleotide sequence: TGTGCCAGCAGCTTAAGGCGGGGGCCCAACACCGGGGAGCTGTTTTTT. This sequence encodes CASSLRRGPNTGELFF.

The rearrangement links TRBV7-3 to TRBJ1-2, with D possibly TRBD1 on 5 matching bases. CDR3 size: 15 residues. Germline CDR1 SGHTA, CDR2 FQGTGA. V was cut by 5 bases and J by 4 bases, with 17 bases left in between. The DNA for the CDR3 is TGTGCCAGCAGCCCCGAAGGGGTCCCGATCTATGGCTACACCTTC. Amino acids: CASSPEGVPIYGYTF.

The chain is built from TRBV10-3 and TRBJ1-2, with D tentatively TRBD1 (5 bases). This CDR3 is built from 13 residues. Trimming pared 5 bases from V and 3 bases from J, leaving 10 bases between. CDR1 ENHRY and CDR2 SYGVKD come from the germline V gene. CDR3 in amino acids: CAISPGTHYGYTF. In DNA, the CDR3 is TGTGCCATCAGTCCCGGGACGCACTATGGCTACACCTTC.

This rearrangement joins TRBV7-9 to TRBJ2-5; 7 bases agree with TRBD1. With the DNA end fitting TRBJ2-7 better, the J assignment may be wrong. Germline lookup yields CDR1 SEHNR and CDR2 FQNEAQ (reference sequence). This CDR3 region has 15 residues. The CDR3 region has the DNA TGTGCCAGCAGTTCCCGGGACAGTGGCTCCTACGAGCAGTACTTC. As protein: CASSSRDSGSYEQYF.

This clone was seen once. Sequence at one end of the junction differs from germline and may be a read error. This rearrangement joins TRBV28 to TRBJ1-1, with TRBD1 identical over 7 bases. Germline V lookup: CDR1 MDHEN, CDR2 SYDVKM. The CDR3 runs to 12 residues. CDR3 sequence: CASRPSGGRVIF. In nucleotides, the CDR3 is TGTGCCAGCAGGCCCTCAGGGGGGAGGGTAATCTTT.

The J gene is TRBJ2-7, the V gene TRBV5-1; the match to TRBD1 covers 8 bases. Germline V gene data show CDR1 as SGHRS and CDR2 as YFSETQ. The ends lost 2 bases at V and 0 bases at J; junction bases unmatched: 4. The CDR3 is made up of 15 amino acids. The CDR3 is CASSFPGQASYEQYF. The CDR3 nucleotides read TGCGCCAGCAGCTTCCCGGGACAGGCCTCCTACGAGCAGTACTTC.

The chain carries TRBV6-5 and TRBJ1-6; weak D call: TRBD1 (6 bases). The CDR3 consists of 16 residues. V shed 4 bases and J shed 8 bases, with 18 bases lying between them. Germline CDR1 and CDR2: MNHEY and SVGAGI. The CDR3 sequence: CASSSDRPPGYSPLHF. The CDR3 region has the DNA TGTGCCAGCAGTTCAGACAGGCCACCGGGCTATTCACCCCTCCACTTT.

The chain employs TRBV5-1 and TRBJ2-5; D is perhaps TRBD1 or TRBD2 (6 bases each). In germline, CDR1 is SGHRS, CDR2 YFSETQ. The V and J ends lost 1 base and 4 bases respectively, with 14 bases between them. This CDR3 is 15 amino acids long. The chain's CDR3 is CASSLLTGAGETQYF. In nucleotides, the CDR3 is TGCGCCAGCAGCTTGCTTACGGGGGCGGGAGAGACCCAGTACTTC.

J is TRBJ2-7 and V is TRBV6-5; TRBD1 agrees at 7 bases. This CDR3 region has 14 residues. Trimming took 7 bases from V and 6 from J; bases not matched to a gene: 12. CDR1 is MNHEY and CDR2 is SVGAGI in the germline V gene. CDR3 sequence (DNA): TGTGCCAGCAAGATACTCGCTAACAGGGGCGAGCAGTACTTC. Its translation is CASKILANRGEQYF.

This clone appeared a single time. The gene calls are TRBV7-2 and TRBJ2-5; 8 nucleotides agree with TRBD1. J was trimmed by 5 bases and V by 1 base; bases with no gene match: 3. Germline CDR1 reads SGHTA; CDR2 reads FQGNSA. The CDR3 runs 14 residues. CDR3: CASSLVRTGETQYF. The DNA for the CDR3 is TGTGCCAGCAGCTTAGTGAGGACAGGGGAGACCCAGTACTTC.

The V call is TRBV7-9, the J call TRBJ2-7, with 9 bases aligning to TRBD1. The CDR3 consists of 14 residues. V was pared by 3 bases and J by 8 bases, with 8 bases of the junction left unmatched. Germline V lookup: CDR1 SEHNR, CDR2 FQNEAQ (reference sequence). The CDR3 bases are TGTGCCAGCAGCTTTCTACAGGGGGCTGAGAAGCAGTACTTC. This encodes CASSFLQGAEKQYF.

V usage is TRBV6-1 and J usage is TRBJ1-2; perhaps TRBD1 as D (5 bases). This CDR3 spans 17 amino acids. Per germline, CDR1 MNHNS and CDR2 SASEGT. With 0 bases removed from V and 1 base from J, the gap between germline ends came to 15 bases. The CDR3 is CASSEAGQLILNYGYTF. In DNA form, the CDR3 reads TGTGCCAGCAGTGAAGCGGGGCAGCTTATACTTAACTATGGCTACACCTTC.